Each of the 7 T cell receptor beta chains below was sequenced from the same sample in a study of blood T cell repertoires in COVID-19. Profiling relied on immunoSEQ multiplex PCR, and the TCRdb table lists in-frame clones only, not all of them. Of fewer than 400,000 clones detected, around nine tenths appear once; the ten largest clones hold roughly 10%. The specimen sequenced was PBMCs or T cells enriched from blood (not recorded which). The receptors stem from a woman aged 45-65 years who had recovered from COVID-19.

Written as DNA, the CDR3 is TGCGCCAGCAGCTTGGGCGATAATCAGCCCCAGCATTTT. Translating it yields CASSLGDNQPQHF. V usage is TRBV5-1 and J usage is TRBJ1-5; D call uncertain. Germline lookup yields CDR1 SGHRS and CDR2 YFSETQ. The CDR3 covers 13 residues. Trimming shortened V by 0 bases and J by 4 bases, and 5 bases separated the two germline ends.

In the case of this clone: One end of the junction does not line up with germline, which may come from a read error. This CDR3 reads CASSLVGREINYGYTF. The CDR3 nucleotides are TGTGCCAGCAGCTTGGTAGGTAGGGAGATAAACTACGGCTACACCTTC. V is TRBV5-4 and J is TRBJ1-2; D gene uncertain. The CDR3 totals 16 residues. Germline V gene lookup returns CDR1 SGHNT and CDR2 YYREEE (reference sequence).

The rearrangement links TRBV2 to TRBJ2-1; 7 nucleotides align to TRBD2. This CDR3 comprises 16 residues. V was clipped by 8 bases and J by 0 bases; unmatched bases: 10. In germline, CDR1 is SNHLY, CDR2 FYNNEI. The CDR3 sequence: CASRRWGGSSYNEQFF. The CDR3 DNA is TGTGCCAGCCGCAGGTGGGGGGGAAGCTCCTACAATGAGCAGTTCTTC. The full variable domain, rest sourced from reference TRBV2 and TRBJ2-1, is EPEVTQTPSHQVTQMGQEVILRCVPISNHLYFYWYRQILGQKVEFLVSFYNNEISEKSEIFDDQFSVERPDGSNFTLKIRSTKLEDSAMYFCASRRWGGSSYNEQFFGPGTRLTVL.

This CDR3 is CATSESGVGYTF. The CDR3 coding sequence is TGTGCCACCAGTGAATCGGGGGTTGGCTACACCTTC. This chain uses TRBV24-1 with TRBJ1-2, with a possible D match to TRBD1 (5 bases). The CDR3 runs 12 residues. The germline gives CDR1 KGHDR, CDR2 SFDVKD. The V end was cut by 4 bases, the J end by 7 bases, with 9 bases between.

The chain is built from TRBV3-1 (or the pseudogene TRBV3-2) and TRBJ1-5, with 8 bases aligning to TRBD1. Germline assignment: CDR1 LGHDT and CDR2 YNNKEL (reference sequence). The CDR3 length is 18 residues. Trimming cost V 2 bases and J 4 bases; bases outside gene matches: 13. For the CDR3, the DNA is TGTGCCAGCAGCCAAAGTTGTCCGACAGGGGAGGAGAATCAGCCCCAGCATTTT. Residues: CASSQSCPTGEENQPQHF.

This clone was counted ten times or more. The genes are TRBV12-3 or TRBV12-4 and TRBJ1-5; the D is unclear. The V gene lost 0 bases and the J gene lost 6 bases, with 6 bases spanning the gap. The CDR3 has 13 amino acids. CDR3 sequence: CASSLALGQPQHF. In DNA, the CDR3 is TGTGCCAGCAGTTTAGCCCTAGGTCAGCCCCAGCATTTT.

The rearrangement joins TRBV4-1 to TRBJ2-2; 12 nucleotides align to TRBD2. V lost 2 bases, J lost 1 base, and 2 bases stayed unmatched. CDR3 length: 17 residues. Germline-derived CDR1 and CDR2 are MGHRA and YSYEKL. For the CDR3, the DNA is TGCGCCAGCAGCCAAAAGACTAGCGGGGGGAACACCGGGGAGCTGTTTTTT. Protein product: CASSQKTSGGNTGELFF.